Sequencing of this TCR beta chain was carried out in a study of regulatory T cells in long-lasting Graves disease. Library construction for TCR beta used iRepertoire HTBI primers and Arm-PCR of CDR3 regions. TCRdb itself ran the multiplex PCR reads through MiXCR, one entry per CDR3 protein. The data hold more than 650,000 distinct CDR3 sequences, with around 30% observed a single time. Time point defined: persistent/refractory GD, antithyroid drugs over 5 years with positive TRAb. The authors made the TCR library using RNA they extracted from PBMCs. The sample holds a few counts of this clonotype. CDR3 length: 16 residues. Germline V lookup: CDR1 SGHRS, CDR2 YFSETQ. The ends were cut back, 4 bases at V and 0 bases at J, with 14 bases in the middle.

The chain combines TRBV5-1 with TRBJ1-5; a weak D match, TRBD1 (5 bases). The material was peripheral blood mononuclear cells (PBMCs), obtained when the disease was refractory, from a patient treated with antithyroid drugs. This sequence was found in a female donor with Graves disease. Here the CDR3 reads CASSPDGGTSNQPQHF. DNA for the CDR3: TGCGCCAGCAGCCCTGATGGGGGAACTAGCAATCAGCCCCAGCATTTT.